This T cell receptor (beta chain) is drawn from a study of blood T cell repertoires in COVID-19. Looking at the study overall: From T cells, B-cell-depleted T cells, or PBMCs came the material, which was cDNA or gDNA.

Under the authors' procedure: Reference gene primers were amplified, and this amplification served to estimate nucleated cell counts. The table came from immunoSEQ multiplex PCR; TCRdb's copy has only in-frame clones and leaves some out. That table furnishes V, J and clone size, whereas the DNA furnished D and trimming. The sample gives about 150,000 clones, roughly 89% of which show up once; around 5% is in the top ten. The CDR3 length is 13 residues. J lost 6 bases, V lost 7 bases, and 7 bases had no gene match. CDR1 MDHEN and CDR2 SYDVKM come from the germline V gene. Only one count was recorded for this clone.

The receptor was isolated from a human donor in a cohort sampled during active COVID-19. The rearrangement joins TRBV28 to TRBJ2-5; TRBD1 matches 8 bases. The sample comprised peripheral blood. The chain's CDR3 is CASTVQGAQTQYF. CDR3 bases: TGTGCCAGCACCGTCCAGGGGGCGCAGACCCAGTACTTC.